Detailed here is one TCR beta chain. Its antigen is as yet unknown. This sample is drawn from a study of cytomegalovirus exposure and HLA in healthy donors. Study-wide context: A preliminary data release comprised 91 million or so unique TCRs obtained from HLA-typed donors. Study findings and constraints: Cytomegalovirus-associated TCR beta chains were listed, numbering under 200. A highly shared variant cluster was judged a likely technical artifact.

Vbeta (60) and Jbeta (13) primers were used in the PCR. Only in-frame clones appear in the TCRdb table, and some are missing; sequencing was by immunoSEQ multiplex PCR. The table shows roughly 160,000 clones, with about four fifths occurring only once. In nominal health when sampled, donors likely had unrecorded immune exposures nonetheless. This clonotype was obtained from a male donor in good health and CMV-seronegative. Specimen: PBMCs.

The CDR3 sequence: CASSAPPDEDRGRRTEAFF. The CDR3 nucleotides read TGTGCCAGCAGCGCACCCCCGGATGAGGACAGGGGTCGGCGGACTGAAGCTTTCTTT. The chain is built from TRBV9 and TRBJ1-1, with 9 bases identical to TRBD1. V was clipped by 3 bases and J by 5 bases; unmatched bases: 20. CDR3 size: 19 residues. Germline V gene sequence: CDR1 SGDLS, CDR2 YYNGEE. The full variable domain, completed using reference TRBV9 and TRBJ1-1, is DSGVTQTPKHLITATGQRVTLRCSPRSGDLSVYWYQQSLDQGLQFLIQYYNGEERAKGNILERFSAQQFPDLHSELNLSSLELGDSALYFCASSAPPDEDRGRRTEAFFGQGTRLTVV.